These T cell receptor beta chains were read from a single sample in a study of cytomegalovirus exposure and HLA in healthy donors. This table comes from immunoSEQ multiplex PCR, and its TCRdb copy is limited to in-frame clones, with some not included. The data contain approximately 150,000 clones, roughly 89% of them singletons. The sequenced sample was PBMCs. These receptors all come from a man in his late teens or twenties in good health and CMV-seropositive. Both conserved end residues are part of each CDR3. A D gene is named only where the DNA matches it firmly. Clone size, where shown, is once, few, many, or a class for clones that have expanded.

d_call: NA; clone_size: NA; v_call: TRBV10-1; j_call: TRBJ1-1; cdr3_nt: TGCGCCAGCAGCCCCGGACAGATGAACACTGAAGCTTTCTTT; cdr3_aa: CASSPGQMNTEAFF
d_call: NA; clone_size: NA; v_call: TRBV18; j_call: TRBJ2-3; cdr3_nt: TGTGCCAGCCAACTTCTTACCGGTCATAGCACAGATACGCAGTATTTT; cdr3_aa: CASQLLTGHSTDTQYF
d_call: TRBD1; clone_size: NA; v_call: TRBV6-6; j_call: TRBJ1-2; cdr3_nt: TGTGCCAGCAGACCCCAGGCCGGGACAGGGGGTTATGGCTACACCTTC; cdr3_aa: CASRPQAGTGGYGYTF
d_call: NA; clone_size: NA; v_call: TRBV28; j_call: TRBJ1-4; cdr3_nt: TGTGCCAGCAGTTTCCCCAAACAGTTCGCAGATGAAAAACTGTTTTTT; cdr3_aa: CASSFPKQFADEKLFF
d_call: TRBD1; clone_size: NA; v_call: TRBV5-1; j_call: TRBJ1-2; cdr3_nt: TGCGCCAGCAGCCTCGGGACAGGCAACTATGGCTACACCTTC; cdr3_aa: CASSLGTGNYGYTF
d_call: NA; clone_size: NA; v_call: TRBV18; j_call: TRBJ1-2; cdr3_nt: TGTGCCAGCTCACCACAGGGGAATGGCTACACCTTC; cdr3_aa: CASSPQGNGYTF
d_call: TRBD1; clone_size: NA; v_call: TRBV4-2; j_call: TRBJ1-1; cdr3_nt: TGTGCCAGCAGTCCGGCAGGGGGATTGAACACTGAAGCTTTCTTT; cdr3_aa: CASSPAGGLNTEAFF
d_call: NA; clone_size: NA; v_call: TRBV6-1; j_call: TRBJ1-1; cdr3_nt: TGTGCCAGCATTCTACTCATGAACACTGAAGCTTTCTTT; cdr3_aa: CASILLMNTEAFF
d_call: TRBD1; clone_size: NA; v_call: TRBV6-5; j_call: TRBJ2-5; cdr3_nt: TGTGCCAGCAGCCCCGGGACAGGGGTGGTTGAGACCCAGTACTTC; cdr3_aa: CASSPGTGVVETQYF
d_call: TRBD1; clone_size: NA; v_call: TRBV27; j_call: TRBJ2-7; cdr3_nt: TGTGCCAGCAGAATAGGACAGGGGTTATCCTACGAGCAGTACTTC; cdr3_aa: CASRIGQGLSYEQYF
d_call: NA; clone_size: NA; v_call: TRBV11-2; j_call: TRBJ1-2; cdr3_nt: TGTGCCAGCAGCTTAGGGCCGACAGACTATGGCTACACCTTC; cdr3_aa: CASSLGPTDYGYTF
d_call: NA; clone_size: NA; v_call: TRBV10-3; j_call: TRBJ2-1; cdr3_nt: TGTGCCACTGGCCGAGACAGGGAGGCTGAGCAGTTCTTC; cdr3_aa: CATGRDREAEQFF
d_call: TRBD2; clone_size: NA; v_call: TRBV27; j_call: TRBJ2-3; cdr3_nt: TGTGCCAGCAGTGAAATCGGGACTAGCGGGGACACAGATACGCAGTATTTT; cdr3_aa: CASSEIGTSGDTDTQYF
d_call: NA; clone_size: NA; v_call: TRBV11-2; j_call: TRBJ2-7; cdr3_nt: TGTGCCAGCAGCTCCCTTCAGCGGTCCCGCTCCTACGAGCAGTACTTC; cdr3_aa: CASSSLQRSRSYEQYF
d_call: TRBD2; clone_size: NA; v_call: TRBV6-5; j_call: TRBJ2-5; cdr3_nt: TGTGCCAGCAGTTACTTGCGGGGGGGCCGGGAGACCCAGTACTTC; cdr3_aa: CASSYLRGGRETQYF
d_call: NA; clone_size: NA; v_call: TRBV27; j_call: TRBJ1-5; cdr3_nt: TGTGCCAGCAGTTTATCTGGGCAAAACTTCGACCAGCCCCAGCATTTT; cdr3_aa: CASSLSGQNFDQPQHF
d_call: NA; clone_size: NA; v_call: TRBV10-2; j_call: TRBJ1-4; cdr3_nt: TGCGCCAGCAGGCGGGACCTTAATGAAAAACTGTTTTTT; cdr3_aa: CASRRDLNEKLFF
d_call: TRBD1; clone_size: NA; v_call: TRBV9; j_call: TRBJ1-1; cdr3_nt: TGTGCCAGCAGCGTTTCAGGGGGCACTGAAGCTTTCTTT; cdr3_aa: CASSVSGGTEAFF
d_call: NA; clone_size: NA; v_call: TRBV30; j_call: TRBJ1-1; cdr3_nt: TGTGCCTGGAGTAGACTTATGAACACTGAAGCTTTCTTT; cdr3_aa: CAWSRLMNTEAFF
d_call: NA; clone_size: NA; v_call: TRBV7-9; j_call: TRBJ2-7; cdr3_nt: TGTGCCAGCAGCGAGGAGGACGGGAGCTCCTACGAGCAGTACTTC; cdr3_aa: CASSEEDGSSYEQYF
d_call: NA; clone_size: NA; v_call: TRBV27; j_call: TRBJ2-7; cdr3_nt: TGTGCCAGCAGTTCATCGACAGGCTACGAGCAGTACTTC; cdr3_aa: CASSSSTGYEQYF
d_call: NA; clone_size: NA; v_call: TRBV18; j_call: TRBJ1-5; cdr3_nt: TGTGCCAGCTCACCGGGAGGGGGGCGCAATCAGCCCCAGCATTTT; cdr3_aa: CASSPGGGRNQPQHF
d_call: NA; clone_size: few; v_call: TRBV11-2; j_call: TRBJ2-5; cdr3_nt: TGTGCCAGCAGCCGACAGGTCCAAGAGACCCAGTACTTC; cdr3_aa: CASSRQVQETQYF
d_call: NA; clone_size: NA; v_call: TRBV28; j_call: TRBJ1-2; cdr3_nt: TGTGCCACCCGCAGGGAGGCATTCTATGGCTACACCTTC; cdr3_aa: CATRREAFYGYTF
d_call: NA; clone_size: NA; v_call: TRBV2; j_call: TRBJ1-3; cdr3_nt: TGTGCCAGCAGTGATAGGTTCGGGAAAAACACCATATATTTT; cdr3_aa: CASSDRFGKNTIYF
d_call: TRBD1; clone_size: NA; v_call: TRBV28; j_call: TRBJ2-7; cdr3_nt: TGTGCCAGCACCCAAGGACAGGGGAAATCCTACGAGCAGTACTTC; cdr3_aa: CASTQGQGKSYEQYF
d_call: TRBD2; clone_size: NA; v_call: TRBV10-3; j_call: TRBJ2-7; cdr3_nt: TGTGCCATCAGTCCGACTAGCGGGAGCATCTCGTCCTACGAGCAGTACTTC; cdr3_aa: CAISPTSGSISSYEQYF
d_call: NA; clone_size: NA; v_call: TRBV4-1; j_call: TRBJ1-1; cdr3_nt: TGCGCCAGCAGCCAAGATACTTACACTGAAGCTTTCTTT; cdr3_aa: CASSQDTYTEAFF
d_call: TRBD1; clone_size: NA; v_call: TRBV30; j_call: TRBJ1-2; cdr3_nt: TGTGCCTGGATTACCTATTTGGACAGGGGCTATGGCTACACCTTC; cdr3_aa: CAWITYLDRGYGYTF
d_call: NA; clone_size: NA; v_call: TRBV6-1; j_call: TRBJ1-5; cdr3_nt: TGTGCCAGCAGGCTTGAGGGAAGAATCGATCAGCCCCAGCATTTT; cdr3_aa: CASRLEGRIDQPQHF
d_call: TRBD1; clone_size: NA; v_call: TRBV30; j_call: TRBJ1-5; cdr3_nt: TGTGCCTGGAGTCGGACAGGTCTGTATCAGCCCCAGCATTTT; cdr3_aa: CAWSRTGLYQPQHF
d_call: NA; clone_size: few; v_call: TRBV18; j_call: TRBJ1-1; cdr3_nt: TGTGCCAGCTCGGATGTACCAGGCACTGAAGCTTTCTTT; cdr3_aa: CASSDVPGTEAFF
d_call: NA; clone_size: NA; v_call: TRBV7-9; j_call: TRBJ1-2; cdr3_nt: TGTGCCAGCAGCTTAGGGGAGGGTGGCTACACCTTC; cdr3_aa: CASSLGEGGYTF
d_call: TRBD1; clone_size: NA; v_call: TRBV10-2; j_call: TRBJ1-2; cdr3_nt: TGCGCCAGCAGAGTGCAGGGGGCTTATGGCTACACCTTC; cdr3_aa: CASRVQGAYGYTF
d_call: NA; clone_size: NA; v_call: TRBV15; j_call: TRBJ1-2; cdr3_nt: TGTGCCACCAGCAGATCCTCAGGGAACTATGGCTACACCTTC; cdr3_aa: CATSRSSGNYGYTF
d_call: TRBD1; clone_size: NA; v_call: TRBV5-4; j_call: TRBJ2-2; cdr3_nt: TGTGCCAGCAGCCCGACAGGGGGCACCGGGGAGCTGTTTTTT; cdr3_aa: CASSPTGGTGELFF
d_call: NA; clone_size: few; v_call: TRBV5-1; j_call: TRBJ1-1; cdr3_nt: TGCGCCAGCAGCTTGGAGGGGATGACTGAAGCTTTCTTT; cdr3_aa: CASSLEGMTEAFF
d_call: TRBD1; clone_size: NA; v_call: TRBV6-5; j_call: TRBJ2-7; cdr3_nt: TGTGCCAGCAGTTACGACAGGGCCACCTACGAGCAGTACTTC; cdr3_aa: CASSYDRATYEQYF
d_call: TRBD1; clone_size: once; v_call: TRBV9; j_call: TRBJ2-1; cdr3_nt: TGTGCCAGCAGCGGGCCCGGGACAGGGGCCCATGAGCAGTTCTTC; cdr3_aa: CASSGPGTGAHEQFF
d_call: TRBD1; clone_size: NA; v_call: TRBV5-1; j_call: TRBJ1-1; cdr3_nt: TGCGCCAGCAGCGTAGACAGGGTCGGGGACACTGAAGCTTTCTTT; cdr3_aa: CASSVDRVGDTEAFF
d_call: NA; clone_size: NA; v_call: TRBV4-1; j_call: TRBJ1-1; cdr3_nt: TGCGCCAGCAGCCAACTGGCCTACACTGAAGCTTTCTTT; cdr3_aa: CASSQLAYTEAFF
d_call: TRBD1; clone_size: NA; v_call: TRBV7-9; j_call: TRBJ2-3; cdr3_nt: TGTGCCAGCAGCTTAGGGACAGGGGCCATCACAGATACGCAGTATTTT; cdr3_aa: CASSLGTGAITDTQYF
d_call: NA; clone_size: NA; v_call: TRBV4-1; j_call: TRBJ1-1; cdr3_nt: TGCGCCAGCAGCCAAGGGTTGGGCAGGGCGAACACTGAAGCTTTCTTT; cdr3_aa: CASSQGLGRANTEAFF
d_call: TRBD1; clone_size: NA; v_call: TRBV9; j_call: TRBJ2-1; cdr3_nt: TGTGCCAGCAGCGTCTCGGGACAGGGATACAATGAGCAGTTCTTC; cdr3_aa: CASSVSGQGYNEQFF